These 20 T cell receptor beta chains originate from one sample sequenced in a study of blood T cell repertoires in COVID-19. Assay used: immunoSEQ multiplex PCR; TCRdb lists only in-frame clones, some missing. There are over 100,000 clones in the sample; 80% to 90% occur only once, and approximately 1.5% lies in the top ten. Sample: peripheral blood. The receptors come from a man aged 40-49 years with acute or convalescent COVID-19.

CDR3 in DNA: TGCGCCAGCAGCCAAGATGGTTGGGACAGCTATGGCTACACCTTC. This gives the protein CASSQDGWDSYGYTF. This rearrangement joins TRBV4-1 to TRBJ1-2, with 7 bases that match TRBD1. V lost 0 bases to trimming and J lost 4 bases; unmatched junction nucleotides: 5. The V gene's germline CDR1 is MGHRA and CDR2 YSYEKL. This CDR3 region has 15 residues.

The CDR3 loop is CASRPPGGTSHEQYF. The CDR3 bases are TGTGCCAGCAGACCTCCTGGCGGGACGTCCCACGAGCAGTACTTC. The chain joins TRBV6-2 or TRBV6-3 to TRBJ2-7, with D maybe TRBD2 (6 bases). The CDR3 length is 15 residues. The germline CDR1 and CDR2 sequences are MNHEY and SVGEGT. The germline V and J ends were trimmed by 6 bases and 5 bases, with 20 bases remaining between them.

J is TRBJ2-3 and V is TRBV6-6; TRBD2 aligns across 9 bases. V was clipped by 5 bases and J by 0 bases; unmatched bases: 6. Germline V gene data show CDR1 as MNHNY and CDR2 as SVGAGI (reference sequence). The CDR3 has 16 residues. The CDR3 nucleotides are TGTGCCAGCAGTCGACTAGCGGCGACTAGCACAGATACGCAGTATTTT. It encodes CASSRLAATSTDTQYF.

The chain carries TRBV6-5 and TRBJ2-7, with a tentative D call TRBD1 (6 bases). Germline V CDR1 and CDR2: MNHEY, SVGAGI. V dropped 6 bases and J dropped 5 bases, with 20 bases sitting between them. This CDR3 comprises 15 residues. In nucleotides, the CDR3 is TGTGCCAGCAGCGTTACCGGGACAAGAGCCCACGAGCAGTACTTC. It is translated as CASSVTGTRAHEQYF.

V gene TRBV6-5 combines with J gene TRBJ2-7, with 11 bases lining up with TRBD1. Germline V gene data show CDR1 as MNHEY and CDR2 as SVGAGI. V gave up 9 bases and J gave up 2 bases; unmatched junction bases: 9. The CDR3 totals 15 residues. In nucleotides, the CDR3 is TGTGCCAGTCAGACTGGGACAGGGGGAACCTACGAGCAGTACTTC. Its translation: CASQTGTGGTYEQYF.

The CDR3 nucleotides are TGTGCCAGCAGCCAAAGCATTACCACAGATACGCAGTATTTT. Its translation: CASSQSITTDTQYF. The chain joins TRBV3-1 (or the pseudogene TRBV3-2) to TRBJ2-3; D is ambiguous. Trimming left V 2 bases short and J 2 bases short, with 8 bases between. Germline lookup yields CDR1 LGHDT and CDR2 YNNKEL (reference sequence). CDR3 length: 14 residues.

This chain joins TRBV28 and TRBJ2-7; 7 bases line up with TRBD1. The CDR3 totals 13 residues. Trimming removed 4 bases from V and 3 bases from J; junction bases left unmatched: 3. Germline V CDR1 and CDR2: MDHEN, SYDVKM. The CDR3 DNA follows: TGTGCCAGCAGTTCCCGACAGGGCTACGAGCAGTACTTC. Its protein is CASSSRQGYEQYF. Together with reference TRBV28 and TRBJ2-7, the CDR3 gives the full variable domain: DVKVTQSSRYLVKRTGEKVFLECVQDMDHENMFWYRQDPGLGLRLIYFSYDVKMKEKGDIPEGYSVSREKKERFSLILESASTNQTSMYLCASSSRQGYEQYFGPGTRLTVT.

The chain couples TRBV18 to TRBJ2-5; D is possibly TRBD2 (5 bases). There are 13 residues in the CDR3. The V gene lost 3 bases and the J gene lost 3 bases, with 8 bases spanning the gap. In germline, CDR1 is KGHSH, CDR2 LQKENI. CDR3 region: CASSPGLKETQYF. The CDR3, as DNA: TGTGCCAGCTCACCCGGACTTAAAGAGACCCAGTACTTC.

This chain uses TRBV6-5 with TRBJ1-1; no clear D. Germline values: CDR1 MNHEY, CDR2 SVGAGI. The CDR3 has 13 amino acids. Trimming pared 4 bases from V and 1 base from J, leaving 7 bases between. The CDR3 is CASSSSPNTEAFF. The CDR3 DNA reads TGTGCCAGCAGTTCGAGCCCGAACACTGAAGCTTTCTTT.

This chain uses TRBV11-2 with TRBJ2-7; TRBD2 matches 11 bases. The CDR3 sequence is 14 residues long. Germline CDR1 and CDR2: SGHAT and FQNNGV. The ends lost 5 bases at V and 6 bases at J; junction bases unmatched: 6. Here the CDR3 reads CASSPTSGSREQYF. CDR3 in DNA: TGTGCCAGCAGCCCTACTAGCGGGAGTCGCGAGCAGTACTTC.

The chain uses TRBV7-2 and TRBJ2-3; the match to TRBD2 covers 7 bases. The germline gives CDR1 SGHTA, CDR2 FQGNSA. J was trimmed by 0 bases and V by 5 bases; bases with no gene match: 11. The CDR3 is 17 residues long. The CDR3, as DNA: TGTGCCAGCAGCCGTAGAATGCGGGGGATTAGCACAGATACGCAGTATTTT. Protein: CASSRRMRGISTDTQYF.

The chain combines TRBV7-2 with TRBJ1-5, with unresolved D. Looked up from germline, CDR1 is SGHTA and CDR2 is FQGNSA. The CDR3 runs 15 residues. With 5 bases removed from V and 5 bases from J, the gap between germline ends came to 16 bases. This CDR3 is CASSQVSLNDQPQHF. The CDR3 DNA follows: TGTGCCAGCAGCCAAGTTTCGCTAAATGATCAGCCCCAGCATTTT.

The chain couples TRBV4-1 to TRBJ1-3; D gene ambiguous. Trimming removed 8 bases at V and 0 bases at J, with 20 bases between. CDR1 is MGHRA and CDR2 is YSYEKL in the germline V gene. This CDR3 comprises 17 residues. CDR3 bases: TGCGCCAGCTCCAAACTCCTAAGACAATTCTCTGGAAACACCATATATTTT. It translates to CASSKLLRQFSGNTIYF.

J is TRBJ1-1 and V is TRBV21-1; the D call of TRBD1 is as the table states it, not checked on the DNA. TRBV21-1 is a listed pseudogene. The CDR3 spans 15 residues. Written as DNA, the CDR3 is TGTGCCAGCAGCAAATTGGGGCAGGAGAACACTGAAGCTTTCTTT. This gives the protein CASSKLGQENTEAFF.

The chain has TRBV29-1 and TRBJ2-5; D is undetermined. Germline V gene sequence: CDR1 SQVTM, CDR2 ANQGSEA. The CDR3 sequence is 12 residues long. V was trimmed by 7 bases and J by 5 bases, leaving 14 bases between them. DNA for the CDR3: TGCAGCGCCGCCAGGTACGCGGAGACCCAGTACTTC. It encodes CSAARYAETQYF.

The J gene is TRBJ2-2, the V gene TRBV6-5, with D unclear. CDR3 length: 13 residues. The germline V gene encodes CDR1 MNHEY and CDR2 SVGAGI. The ends were cut back, 5 bases at V and 4 bases at J, with 8 bases in the middle. The CDR3 protein is CASSLILTGELFF. CDR3 bases: TGTGCCAGCAGTCTAATCCTCACCGGGGAGCTGTTTTTT.

The CDR3 here is CASSDGTSGGVWEYF. CDR3 coding DNA: TGTGCCAGCAGTGACGGGACTAGCGGGGGGGTATGGGAGTATTTT. The chain recombines TRBV2 with TRBJ2-3; 16 nucleotides align to TRBD2. This CDR3 contains 15 residues. The germline V gene encodes CDR1 SNHLY and CDR2 FYNNEI. The J segment lost 13 bases and the V segment lost 3 bases, leaving 7 bases of the junction unmatched.

This clone was counted a single time. The genes are TRBV30 and TRBJ2-3; TRBD1 matches at 8 bases. With V trimmed by 2 bases and J by 9 bases, 4 bases remained unmatched. Germline CDR1 and CDR2: GTSNPN and SVGIG (reference sequence). The CDR3 runs 12 residues. CDR3 sequence: CAWSTDRGTQYF. DNA of the CDR3: TGTGCCTGGAGTACCGACAGGGGCACGCAGTATTTT.

CDR3 sequence reads: CASSPYMDTEAFF. CDR3 coding DNA: TGTGCCAGCTCACCATACATGGACACTGAAGCTTTCTTT. The chain uses TRBV18 and TRBJ1-1; the D is unclear. The CDR3 covers 13 residues. V was trimmed by 2 bases and J by 3 bases, leaving 7 bases between them. The germline V gene encodes CDR1 KGHSH and CDR2 LQKENI.

The CDR3 spells CASSLRQGDGYTF. In DNA form, the CDR3 reads TGTGCCAGCAGTTTACGGCAGGGCGATGGCTACACCTTC. The rearrangement uses TRBV28 and TRBJ1-2; D is possibly TRBD1 (5 bases). V lost 2 bases, J lost 6 bases, and 10 bases lay in between. The CDR3 runs 13 residues. CDR1 is MDHEN, CDR2 SYDVKM, per germline.